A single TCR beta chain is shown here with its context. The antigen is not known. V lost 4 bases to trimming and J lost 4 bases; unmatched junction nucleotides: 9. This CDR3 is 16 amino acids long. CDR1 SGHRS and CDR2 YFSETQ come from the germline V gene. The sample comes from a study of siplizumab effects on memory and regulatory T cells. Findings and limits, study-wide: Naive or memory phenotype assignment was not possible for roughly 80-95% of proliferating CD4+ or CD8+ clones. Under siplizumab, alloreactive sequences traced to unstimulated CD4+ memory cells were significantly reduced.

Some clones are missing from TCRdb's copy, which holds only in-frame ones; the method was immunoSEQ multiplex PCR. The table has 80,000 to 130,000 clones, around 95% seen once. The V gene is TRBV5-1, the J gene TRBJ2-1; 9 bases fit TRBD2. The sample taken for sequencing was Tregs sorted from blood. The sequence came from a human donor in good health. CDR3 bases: TGCGCCAGCAGCCGATATAGCGGGAGTACTTACAATGAGCAGTTCTTC. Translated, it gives CASSRYSGSTYNEQFF. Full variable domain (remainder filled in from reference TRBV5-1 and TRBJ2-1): KAGVTQTPRYLIKTRGQQVTLSCSPISGHRSVSWYQQTPGQGLQFLFEYFSETQRNKGNFPGRFSGRQFSNSRSEMNVSTLELGDSALYLCASSRYSGSTYNEQFFGPGTRLTVL.